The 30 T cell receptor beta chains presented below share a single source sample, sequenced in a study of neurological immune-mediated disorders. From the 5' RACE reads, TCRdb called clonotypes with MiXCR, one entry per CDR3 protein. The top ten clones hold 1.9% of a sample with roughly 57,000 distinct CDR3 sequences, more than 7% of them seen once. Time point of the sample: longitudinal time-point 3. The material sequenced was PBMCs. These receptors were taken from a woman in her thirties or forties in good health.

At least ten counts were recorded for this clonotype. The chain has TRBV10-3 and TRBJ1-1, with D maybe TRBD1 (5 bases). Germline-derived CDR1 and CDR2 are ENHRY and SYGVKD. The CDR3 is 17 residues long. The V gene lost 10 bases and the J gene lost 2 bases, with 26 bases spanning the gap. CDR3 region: CATDRGTTADYNTEAFF. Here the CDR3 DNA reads TGTGCCACTGATCGGGGCACCACCGCGGATTATAACACTGAAGCTTTCTTT.

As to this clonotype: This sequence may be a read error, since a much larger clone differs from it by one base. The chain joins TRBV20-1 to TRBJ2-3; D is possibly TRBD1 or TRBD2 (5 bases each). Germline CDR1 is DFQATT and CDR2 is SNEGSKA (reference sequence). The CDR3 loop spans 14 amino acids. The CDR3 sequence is CNAPRGAVTDTQYF. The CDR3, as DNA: TGCAATGCCCCTCGAGGGGCCGTCACAGATACGCAGTATTTT.

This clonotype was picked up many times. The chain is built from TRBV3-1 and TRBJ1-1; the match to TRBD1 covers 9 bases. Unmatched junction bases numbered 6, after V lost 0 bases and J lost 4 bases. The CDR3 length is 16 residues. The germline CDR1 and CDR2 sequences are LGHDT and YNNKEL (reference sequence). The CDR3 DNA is TGTGCCAGCAGCCAAGATTCGGGACAGGGAATCACTGAAGCTTTCTTT. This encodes CASSQDSGQGITEAFF.

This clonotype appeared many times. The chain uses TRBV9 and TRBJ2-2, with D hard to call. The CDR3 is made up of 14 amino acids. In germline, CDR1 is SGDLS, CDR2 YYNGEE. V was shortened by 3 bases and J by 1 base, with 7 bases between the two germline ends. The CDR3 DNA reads TGTGCCAGCAGCGCCACCCAGAACACCGGGGAGCTGTTTTTT. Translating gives CASSATQNTGELFF.

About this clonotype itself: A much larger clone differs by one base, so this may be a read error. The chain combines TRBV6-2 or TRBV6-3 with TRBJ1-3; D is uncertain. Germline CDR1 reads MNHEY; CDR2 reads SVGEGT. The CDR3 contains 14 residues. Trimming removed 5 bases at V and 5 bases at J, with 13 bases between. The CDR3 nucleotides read TGTGCCAGCAGTACCGGAACGGGGAGAAACACCATATATTTT. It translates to CASSTGTGRNTIYF.

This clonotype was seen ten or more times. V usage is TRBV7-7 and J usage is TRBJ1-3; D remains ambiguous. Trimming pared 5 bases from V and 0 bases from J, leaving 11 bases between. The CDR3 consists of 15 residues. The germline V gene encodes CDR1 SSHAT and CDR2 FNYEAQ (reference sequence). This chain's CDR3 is CASSLDGSSGNTIYF. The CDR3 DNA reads TGTGCCAGCAGCCTGGACGGATCCTCTGGAAACACCATATATTTT.

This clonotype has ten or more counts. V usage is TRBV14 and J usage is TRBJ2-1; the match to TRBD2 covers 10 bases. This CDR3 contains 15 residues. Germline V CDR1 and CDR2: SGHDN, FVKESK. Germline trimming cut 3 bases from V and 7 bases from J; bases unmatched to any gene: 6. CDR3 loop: CASSHRLAGINEQFF. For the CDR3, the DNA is TGTGCCAGCAGCCATAGACTAGCGGGCATTAATGAGCAGTTCTTC.

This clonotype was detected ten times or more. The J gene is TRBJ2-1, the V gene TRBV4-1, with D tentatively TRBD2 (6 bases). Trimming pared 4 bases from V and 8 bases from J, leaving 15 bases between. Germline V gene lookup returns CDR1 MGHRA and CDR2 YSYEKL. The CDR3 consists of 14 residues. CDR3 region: CASSRLGGAHEQFF. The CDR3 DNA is TGCGCCAGCAGCCGCCTAGGAGGGGCGCATGAGCAGTTCTTC.

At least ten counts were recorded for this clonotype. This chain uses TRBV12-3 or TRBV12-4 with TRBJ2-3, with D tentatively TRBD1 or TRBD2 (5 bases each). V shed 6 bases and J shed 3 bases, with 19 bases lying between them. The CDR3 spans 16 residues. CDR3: CASSPGPPSGTDTQYF. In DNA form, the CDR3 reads TGTGCCAGCAGCCCGGGACCCCCAAGTGGTACAGATACGCAGTATTTT.

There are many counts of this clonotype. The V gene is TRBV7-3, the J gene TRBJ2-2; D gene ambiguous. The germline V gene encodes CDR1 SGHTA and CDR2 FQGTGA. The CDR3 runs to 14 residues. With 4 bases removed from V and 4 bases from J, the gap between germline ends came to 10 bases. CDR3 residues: CASSYPERTGELFF. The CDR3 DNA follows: TGTGCCAGCAGCTACCCAGAACGCACCGGGGAGCTGTTTTTT.

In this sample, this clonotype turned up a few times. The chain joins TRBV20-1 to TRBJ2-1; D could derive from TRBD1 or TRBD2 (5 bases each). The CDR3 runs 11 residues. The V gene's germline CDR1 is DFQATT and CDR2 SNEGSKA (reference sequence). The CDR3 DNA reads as TGCAGGGTGGGGACGGTCGATGAGCAGTTCTTC. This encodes CRVGTVDEQFF.

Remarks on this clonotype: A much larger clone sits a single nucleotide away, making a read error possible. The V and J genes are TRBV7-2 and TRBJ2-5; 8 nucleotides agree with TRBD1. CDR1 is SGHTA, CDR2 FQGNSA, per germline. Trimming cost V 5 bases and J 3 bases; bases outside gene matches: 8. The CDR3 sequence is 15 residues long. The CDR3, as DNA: TGTGCCAGCAGCCAATACACAGGGGGGAAAGAGACCCAGTACTTC. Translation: CASSQYTGGKETQYF.

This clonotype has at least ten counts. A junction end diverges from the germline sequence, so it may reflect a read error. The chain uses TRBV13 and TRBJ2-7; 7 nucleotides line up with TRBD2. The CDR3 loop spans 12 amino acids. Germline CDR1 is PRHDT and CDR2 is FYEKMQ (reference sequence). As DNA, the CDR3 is TGTGCCAACAGCGGCGGGAGCTACGAGCAGTACTTC. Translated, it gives CANSGGSYEQYF.

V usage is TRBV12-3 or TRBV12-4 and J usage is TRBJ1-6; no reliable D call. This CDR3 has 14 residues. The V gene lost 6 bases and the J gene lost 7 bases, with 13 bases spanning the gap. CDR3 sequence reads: CASREEAENSPLHF. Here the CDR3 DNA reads TGTGCCAGCAGGGAGGAGGCAGAAAATTCACCCCTCCACTTT.

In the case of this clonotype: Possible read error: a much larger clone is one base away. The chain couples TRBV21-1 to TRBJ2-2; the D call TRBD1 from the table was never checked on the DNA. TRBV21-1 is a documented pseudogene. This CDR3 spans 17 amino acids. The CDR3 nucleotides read TGTGCCAGCAGCAAAAAGTGGCAGGGAACATTCTCCGTGGAGCTGTTTTTT. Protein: CASSKKWQGTFSVELFF.

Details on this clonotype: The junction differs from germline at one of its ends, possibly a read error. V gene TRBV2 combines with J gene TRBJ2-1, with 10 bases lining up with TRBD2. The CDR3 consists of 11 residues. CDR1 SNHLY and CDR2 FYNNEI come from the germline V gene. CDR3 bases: TGTGCCAGCAACCTCGGACTAGCGGAAATCTTC. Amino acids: CASNLGLAEIF.

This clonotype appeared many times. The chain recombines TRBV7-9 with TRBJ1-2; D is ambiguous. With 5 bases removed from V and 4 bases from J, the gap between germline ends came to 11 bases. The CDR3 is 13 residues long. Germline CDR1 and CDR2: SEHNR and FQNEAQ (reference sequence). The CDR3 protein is CASSTGAGYGYTF. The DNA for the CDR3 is TGTGCCAGCAGCACGGGCGCCGGCTATGGCTACACCTTC. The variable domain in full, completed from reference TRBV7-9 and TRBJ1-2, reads DTGVSQNPRHKITKRGQNVTFRCDPISEHNRLYWYRQTLGQGPEFLTYFQNEAQLEKSRLLSDRFSAERPKGSFSTLEIQRTEQGDSAMYLCASSTGAGYGYTFGSGTRLTVV.

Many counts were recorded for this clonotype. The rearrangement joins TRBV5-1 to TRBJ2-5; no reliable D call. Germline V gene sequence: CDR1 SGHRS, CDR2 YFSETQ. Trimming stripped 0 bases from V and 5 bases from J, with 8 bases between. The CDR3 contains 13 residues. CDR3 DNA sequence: TGCGCCAGCAGCTTGGGCGAATTGGAGACCCAGTACTTC. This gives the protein CASSLGELETQYF.

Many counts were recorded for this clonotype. CDR3: CSVRPGTSGAYEQYF. The CDR3 region has the DNA TGCAGTGTCAGACCCGGGACTAGCGGGGCCTACGAGCAGTACTTC. The chain is built from TRBV20-1 and TRBJ2-7, with TRBD2 matching 13 bases. Germline values: CDR1 DFQATT, CDR2 SNEGSKA (reference sequence). Germline trimming cut 7 bases from V and 2 bases from J; bases unmatched to any gene: 8. This CDR3 region has 15 residues.

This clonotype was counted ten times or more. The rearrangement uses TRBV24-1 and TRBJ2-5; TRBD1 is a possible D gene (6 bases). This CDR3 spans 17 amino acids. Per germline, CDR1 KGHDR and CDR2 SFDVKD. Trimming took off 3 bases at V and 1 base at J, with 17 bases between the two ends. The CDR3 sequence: CATSDRRSGALQETQYF. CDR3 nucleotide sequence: TGTGCCACCAGTGATCGTAGATCAGGGGCACTCCAAGAGACCCAGTACTTC.

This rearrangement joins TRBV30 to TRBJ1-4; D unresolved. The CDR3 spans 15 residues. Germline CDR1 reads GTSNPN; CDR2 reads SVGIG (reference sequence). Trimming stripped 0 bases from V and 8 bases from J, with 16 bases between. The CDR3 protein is CAWSVGYSSSEKLFF. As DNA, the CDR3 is TGTGCCTGGAGTGTAGGGTATAGCTCCTCGGAAAAACTGTTTTTT.

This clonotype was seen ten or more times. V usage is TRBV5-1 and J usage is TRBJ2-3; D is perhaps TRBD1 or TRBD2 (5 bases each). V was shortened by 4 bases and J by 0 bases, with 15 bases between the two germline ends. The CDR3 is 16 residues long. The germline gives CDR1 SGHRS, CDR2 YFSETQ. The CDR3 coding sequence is TGCGCCAGCAGCACTCGGGGCCTAGATAGCACAGATACGCAGTATTTT. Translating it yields CASSTRGLDSTDTQYF.

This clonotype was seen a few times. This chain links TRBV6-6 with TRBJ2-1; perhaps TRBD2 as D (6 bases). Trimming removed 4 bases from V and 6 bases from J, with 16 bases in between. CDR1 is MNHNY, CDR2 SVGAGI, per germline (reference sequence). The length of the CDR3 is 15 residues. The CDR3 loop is CASSSLDAGPNEQFF. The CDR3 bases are TGTGCCAGCAGTTCCCTCGACGCGGGGCCCAATGAGCAGTTCTTC.

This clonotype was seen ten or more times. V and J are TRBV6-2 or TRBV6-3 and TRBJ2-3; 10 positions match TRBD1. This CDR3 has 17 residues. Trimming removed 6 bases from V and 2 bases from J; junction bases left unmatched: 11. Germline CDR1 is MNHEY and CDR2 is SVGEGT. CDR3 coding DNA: TGTGCCAGCAGGGCGCCCCGGGACAGGGGAAACACAGATACGCAGTATTTT. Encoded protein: CASRAPRDRGNTDTQYF.

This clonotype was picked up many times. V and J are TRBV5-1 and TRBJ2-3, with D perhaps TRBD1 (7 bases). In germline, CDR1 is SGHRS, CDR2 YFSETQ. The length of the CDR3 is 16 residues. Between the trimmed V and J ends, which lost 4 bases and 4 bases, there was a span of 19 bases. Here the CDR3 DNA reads TGCGCCAGCAGCCGACGGGCAGGGGGGATAGCAGATACGCAGTATTTT. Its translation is CASSRRAGGIADTQYF.

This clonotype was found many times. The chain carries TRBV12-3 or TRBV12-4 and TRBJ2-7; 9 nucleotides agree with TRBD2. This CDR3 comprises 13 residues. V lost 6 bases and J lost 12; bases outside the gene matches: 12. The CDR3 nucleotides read TGTGCCAGCAGGTTTGGGGGCGGGGGGGCTCCGTACTTC. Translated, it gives CASRFGGGGAPYF.

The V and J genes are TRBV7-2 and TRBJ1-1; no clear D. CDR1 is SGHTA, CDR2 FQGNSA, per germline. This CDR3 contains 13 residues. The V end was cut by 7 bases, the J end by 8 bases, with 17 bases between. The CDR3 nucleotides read TGTGCCAGCACCCCCGGGCCACCTCACGAAGCTTTCTTT. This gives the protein CASTPGPPHEAFF. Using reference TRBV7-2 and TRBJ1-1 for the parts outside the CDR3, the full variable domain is GAGVSQSPSNKVTEKGKDVELRCDPISGHTALYWYRQSLGQGLEFLIYFQGNSAPDKSGLPSDRFSAERTGGSVSTLTIQRTQQEDSAVYLCASTPGPPHEAFFGQGTRLTVV.

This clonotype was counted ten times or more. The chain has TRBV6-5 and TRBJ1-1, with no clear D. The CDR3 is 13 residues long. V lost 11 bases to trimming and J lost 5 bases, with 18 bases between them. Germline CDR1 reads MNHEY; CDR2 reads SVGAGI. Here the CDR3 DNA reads TGTGCCGCGTCTAGGAATCCGATGACTGAAGCTTTCTTT. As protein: CAASRNPMTEAFF.

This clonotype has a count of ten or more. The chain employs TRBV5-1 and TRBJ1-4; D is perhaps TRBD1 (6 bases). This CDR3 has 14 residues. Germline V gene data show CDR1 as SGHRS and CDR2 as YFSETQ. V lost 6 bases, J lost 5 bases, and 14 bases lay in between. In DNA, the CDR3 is TGCGCCAGCAAACTCCGGGACACGAATGAAAAACTGTTTTTT. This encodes CASKLRDTNEKLFF.

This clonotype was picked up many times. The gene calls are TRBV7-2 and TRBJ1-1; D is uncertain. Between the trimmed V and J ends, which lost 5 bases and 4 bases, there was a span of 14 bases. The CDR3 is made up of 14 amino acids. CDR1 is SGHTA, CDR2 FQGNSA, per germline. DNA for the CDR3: TGTGCCAGCAGCCCCTGGACGAGAGGCACTGAAGCTTTCTTT. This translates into CASSPWTRGTEAFF.